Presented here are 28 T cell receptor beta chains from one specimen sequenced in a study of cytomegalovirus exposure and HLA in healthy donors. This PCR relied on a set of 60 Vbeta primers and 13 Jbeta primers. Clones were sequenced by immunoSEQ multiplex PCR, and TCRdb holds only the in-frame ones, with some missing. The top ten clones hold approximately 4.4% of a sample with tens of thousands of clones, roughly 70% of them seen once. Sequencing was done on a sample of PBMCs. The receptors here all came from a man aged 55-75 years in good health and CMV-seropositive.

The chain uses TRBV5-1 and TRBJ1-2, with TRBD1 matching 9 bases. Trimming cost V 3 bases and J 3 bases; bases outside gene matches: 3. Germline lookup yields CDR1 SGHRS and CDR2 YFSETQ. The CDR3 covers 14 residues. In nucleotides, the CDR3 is TGCGCCAGCAGCTGGACAGGGGAAGACTATGGCTACACCTTC. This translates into CASSWTGEDYGYTF.

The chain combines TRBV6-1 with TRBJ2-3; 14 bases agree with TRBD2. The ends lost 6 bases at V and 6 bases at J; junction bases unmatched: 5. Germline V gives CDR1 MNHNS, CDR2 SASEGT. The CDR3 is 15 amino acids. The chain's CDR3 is CASRPGLAGEDTQYF. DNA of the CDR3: TGTGCCAGCAGACCGGGACTAGCGGGAGAGGATACGCAGTATTTT.

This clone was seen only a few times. The CDR3 DNA is TGTGCCTGGAGCCAAAGACTAGCGGGAGGAGGGTACGAGCAGTACTTC. It codes for CAWSQRLAGGGYEQYF. The chain carries TRBV30 and TRBJ2-7; TRBD2 aligns across 13 bases. CDR3 length: 16 residues. V was clipped by 3 bases and J by 4 bases; unmatched bases: 9. CDR1 GTSNPN and CDR2 SVGIG come from the germline V gene (reference sequence). Using reference TRBV30 and TRBJ2-7 for the parts outside the CDR3, the full variable domain is SQTIHQWPATLVQPVGSPLSLECTVEGTSNPNLYWYRQAAGRGLQLLFYSVGIGQISSEVPQNLSASRPQDRQFILSSKKLLLSDSGFYLCAWSQRLAGGGYEQYFGPGTRLTVT.

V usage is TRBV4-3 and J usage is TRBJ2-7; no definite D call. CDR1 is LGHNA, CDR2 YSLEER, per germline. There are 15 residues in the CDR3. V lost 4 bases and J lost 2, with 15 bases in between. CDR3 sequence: CASSPRPNPPYEQYF. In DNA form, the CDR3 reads TGCGCCAGCAGCCCGCGGCCTAATCCACCCTACGAGCAGTACTTC.

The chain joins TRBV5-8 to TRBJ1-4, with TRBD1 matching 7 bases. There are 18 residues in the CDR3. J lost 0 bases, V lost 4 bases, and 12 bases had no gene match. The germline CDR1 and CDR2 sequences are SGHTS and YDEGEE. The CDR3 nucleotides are TGTGCCAGCAGCACCCCTTCCGGGACAGCGACAACTAATGAAAAACTGTTTTTT. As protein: CASSTPSGTATTNEKLFF.

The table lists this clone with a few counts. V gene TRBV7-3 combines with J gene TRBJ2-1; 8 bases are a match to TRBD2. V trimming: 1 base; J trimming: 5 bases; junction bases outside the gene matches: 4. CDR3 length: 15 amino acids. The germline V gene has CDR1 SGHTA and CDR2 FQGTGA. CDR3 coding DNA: TGTGCCAGCAGCTTAATGAGCGGGAGTCACAATGAGCAGTTCTTC. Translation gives CASSLMSGSHNEQFF.

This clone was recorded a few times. The CDR3 DNA sequence: TGTGCCAGCAGCTTAGACGGAAGGTCGGGAGGGCTTTACGAGCAGTACTTC. It codes for CASSLDGRSGGLYEQYF. This chain uses TRBV11-2 with TRBJ2-7; TRBD2 matches at 8 bases. CDR1 is SGHAT and CDR2 is FQNNGV in the germline V gene. The CDR3 consists of 17 residues. J lost 4 bases, V lost 0 bases, and 11 bases had no gene match. Full variable domain (rest looked up from reference TRBV11-2 and TRBJ2-7): EAGVAQSPRYKIIEKRQSVAFWCNPISGHATLYWYQQILGQGPKLLIQFQNNGVVDDSQLPKDRFSAERLKGVDSTLKIQPAKLEDSAVYLCASSLDGRSGGLYEQYFGPGTRLTVT.

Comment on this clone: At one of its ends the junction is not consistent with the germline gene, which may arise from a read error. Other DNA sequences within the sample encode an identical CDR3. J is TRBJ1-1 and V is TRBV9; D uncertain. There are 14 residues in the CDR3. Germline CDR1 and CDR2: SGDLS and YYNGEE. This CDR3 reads CASSGHGSNTEAFF. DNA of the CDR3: TGTGCCAGCAGCGGCCACGGGAGTAACACTGAGGCTTTCTTT. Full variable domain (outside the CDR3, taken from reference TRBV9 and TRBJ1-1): DSGVTQTPKHLITATGQRVTLRCSPRSGDLSVYWYQQSLDQGLQFLIQYYNGEERAKGNILERFSAQQFPDLHSELNLSSLELGDSALYFCASSGHGSNTEAFFGQGTRLTVV.

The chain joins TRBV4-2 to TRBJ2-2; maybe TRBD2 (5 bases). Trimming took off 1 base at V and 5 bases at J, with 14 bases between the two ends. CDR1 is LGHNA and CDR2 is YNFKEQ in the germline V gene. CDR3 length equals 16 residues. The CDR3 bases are TGTGCCAGCAGCCAAGCAGCTGGACGGGGAACCGGGGAGCTGTTTTTT. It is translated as CASSQAAGRGTGELFF.

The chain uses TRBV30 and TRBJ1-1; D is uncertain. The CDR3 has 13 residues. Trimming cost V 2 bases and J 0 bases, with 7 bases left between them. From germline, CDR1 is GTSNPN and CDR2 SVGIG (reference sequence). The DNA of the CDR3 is TGTGCCTGGAGTACTAGAATGAACACTGAAGCTTTCTTT. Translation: CAWSTRMNTEAFF.

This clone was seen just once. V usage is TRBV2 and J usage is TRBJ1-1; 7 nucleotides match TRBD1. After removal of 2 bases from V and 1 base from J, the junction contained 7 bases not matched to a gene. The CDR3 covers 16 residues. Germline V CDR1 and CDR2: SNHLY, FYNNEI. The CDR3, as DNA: TGTGCCAGCAGTGAAATGGCAGGGGGAAAGAACACTGAAGCTTTCTTT. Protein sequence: CASSEMAGGKNTEAFF. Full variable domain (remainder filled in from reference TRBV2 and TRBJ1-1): EPEVTQTPSHQVTQMGQEVILRCVPISNHLYFYWYRQILGQKVEFLVSFYNNEISEKSEIFDDQFSVERPDGSNFTLKIRSTKLEDSAMYFCASSEMAGGKNTEAFFGQGTRLTVV.

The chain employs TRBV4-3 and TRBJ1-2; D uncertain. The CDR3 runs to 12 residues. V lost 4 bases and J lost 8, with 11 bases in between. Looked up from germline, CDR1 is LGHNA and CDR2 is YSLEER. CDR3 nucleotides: TGCGCCAGCAGCCGAGGAGATCGGGGCTACACCTTC. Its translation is CASSRGDRGYTF.

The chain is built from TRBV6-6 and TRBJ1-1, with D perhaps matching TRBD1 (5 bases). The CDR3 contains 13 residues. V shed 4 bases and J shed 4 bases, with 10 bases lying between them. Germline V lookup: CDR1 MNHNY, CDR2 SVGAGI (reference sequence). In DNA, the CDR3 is TGTGCCAGCAGTTTCTCAAGGGGCACTGAAGCTTTCTTT. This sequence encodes CASSFSRGTEAFF.

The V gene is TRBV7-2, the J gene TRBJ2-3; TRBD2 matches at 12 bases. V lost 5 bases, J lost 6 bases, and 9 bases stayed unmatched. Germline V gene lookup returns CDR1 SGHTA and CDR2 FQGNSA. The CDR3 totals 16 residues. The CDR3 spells CASSHPLAGGPDTQYF. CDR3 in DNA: TGTGCCAGCAGCCATCCCCTAGCGGGGGGGCCGGATACGCAGTATTTT.

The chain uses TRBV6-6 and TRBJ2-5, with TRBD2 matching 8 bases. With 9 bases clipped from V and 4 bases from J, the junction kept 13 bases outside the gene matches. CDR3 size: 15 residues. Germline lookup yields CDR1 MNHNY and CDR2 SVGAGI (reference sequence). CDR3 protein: CASTAGGLLGETQYF. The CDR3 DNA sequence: TGTGCCAGTACGGCGGGGGGCCTCTTGGGAGAGACCCAGTACTTC.

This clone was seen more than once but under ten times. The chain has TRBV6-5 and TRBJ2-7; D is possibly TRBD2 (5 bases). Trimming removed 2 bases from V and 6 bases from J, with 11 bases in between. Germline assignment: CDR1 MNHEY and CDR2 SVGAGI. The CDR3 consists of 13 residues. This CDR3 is CASSYDPRGEQYF. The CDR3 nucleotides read TGTGCCAGCAGTTACGACCCTCGGGGCGAGCAGTACTTC.

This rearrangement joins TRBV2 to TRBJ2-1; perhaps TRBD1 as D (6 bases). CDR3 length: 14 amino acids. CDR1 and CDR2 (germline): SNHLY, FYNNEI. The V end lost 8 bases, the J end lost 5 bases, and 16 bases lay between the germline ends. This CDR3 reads CASGSGTLNNEQFF. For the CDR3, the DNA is TGTGCCAGCGGATCAGGGACATTAAACAATGAGCAGTTCTTC.

Here the CDR3 DNA reads TGTGCCAGCAGCGTGGCGGGGGCCTCCTACGAGCAGTACTTC. This translates into CASSVAGASYEQYF. The rearrangement uses TRBV9 and TRBJ2-7; perhaps TRBD2 as D (7 bases). Trimming pared 2 bases from V and 0 bases from J, leaving 9 bases between. The CDR3 consists of 14 residues. Germline assignment: CDR1 SGDLS and CDR2 YYNGEE.

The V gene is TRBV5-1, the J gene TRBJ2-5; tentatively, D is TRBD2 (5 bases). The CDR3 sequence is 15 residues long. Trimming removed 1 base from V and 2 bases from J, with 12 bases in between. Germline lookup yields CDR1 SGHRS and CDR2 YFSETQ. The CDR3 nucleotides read TGCGCCAGCAGCTTGAGTGATCCGGGGCAAGAGACCCAGTACTTC. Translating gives CASSLSDPGQETQYF.

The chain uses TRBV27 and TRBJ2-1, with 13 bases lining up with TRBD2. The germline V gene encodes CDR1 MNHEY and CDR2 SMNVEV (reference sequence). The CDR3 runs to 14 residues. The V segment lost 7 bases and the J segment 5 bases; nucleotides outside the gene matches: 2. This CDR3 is CASTLAGGDNEQFF. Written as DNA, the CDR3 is TGTGCCAGCACACTAGCGGGAGGGGACAATGAGCAGTTCTTC.

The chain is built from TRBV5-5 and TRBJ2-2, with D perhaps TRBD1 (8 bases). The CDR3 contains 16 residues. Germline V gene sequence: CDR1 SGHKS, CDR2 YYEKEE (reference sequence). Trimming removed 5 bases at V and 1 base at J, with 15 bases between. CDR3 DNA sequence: TGTGCCAGCAGAACAACAGGGGGGGGGAACACCGGGGAGCTGTTTTTT. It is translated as CASRTTGGGNTGELFF.

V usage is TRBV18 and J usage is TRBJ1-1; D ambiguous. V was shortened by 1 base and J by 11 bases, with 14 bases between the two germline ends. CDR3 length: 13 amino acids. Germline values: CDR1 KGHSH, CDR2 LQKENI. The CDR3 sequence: CASSPRETDPAFF. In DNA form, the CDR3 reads TGTGCCAGCTCACCACGGGAGACGGACCCGGCTTTCTTT. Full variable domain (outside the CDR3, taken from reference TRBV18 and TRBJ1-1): NAGVMQNPRHLVRRRGQEARLRCSPMKGHSHVYWYRQLPEEGLKFMVYLQKENIIDESGMPKERFSAEFPKEGPSILRIQQVVRGDSAAYFCASSPRETDPAFFGQGTRLTVV.

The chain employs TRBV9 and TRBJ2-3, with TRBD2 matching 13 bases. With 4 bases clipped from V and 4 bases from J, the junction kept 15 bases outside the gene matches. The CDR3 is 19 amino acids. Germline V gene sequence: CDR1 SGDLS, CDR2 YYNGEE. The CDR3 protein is CASSSTTGTSGVAADTQYF. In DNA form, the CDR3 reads TGTGCCAGCAGCTCTACCACCGGGACTAGCGGGGTTGCGGCAGATACGCAGTATTTT.

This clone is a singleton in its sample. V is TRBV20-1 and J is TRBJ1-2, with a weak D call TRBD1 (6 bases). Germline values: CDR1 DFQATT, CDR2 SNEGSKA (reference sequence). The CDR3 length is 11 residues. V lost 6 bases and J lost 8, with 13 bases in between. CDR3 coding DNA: TGCAGTGCCCATTGGGGGGGCGGCTACACCTTC. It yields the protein CSAHWGGGYTF.

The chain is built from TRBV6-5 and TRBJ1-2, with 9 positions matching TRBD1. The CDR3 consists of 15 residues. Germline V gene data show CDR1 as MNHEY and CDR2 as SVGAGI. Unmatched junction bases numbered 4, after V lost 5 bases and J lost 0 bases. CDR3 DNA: TGTGCCAGCAGTCCCGGGACAGGGACTAACTATGGCTACACCTTC. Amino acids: CASSPGTGTNYGYTF.

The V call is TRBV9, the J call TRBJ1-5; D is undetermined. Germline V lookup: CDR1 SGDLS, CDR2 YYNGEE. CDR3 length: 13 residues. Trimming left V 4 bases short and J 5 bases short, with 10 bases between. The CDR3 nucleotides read TGTGCCAGCAGCTTGGGCCCTGATCAGCCCCAGCATTTT. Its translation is CASSLGPDQPQHF.

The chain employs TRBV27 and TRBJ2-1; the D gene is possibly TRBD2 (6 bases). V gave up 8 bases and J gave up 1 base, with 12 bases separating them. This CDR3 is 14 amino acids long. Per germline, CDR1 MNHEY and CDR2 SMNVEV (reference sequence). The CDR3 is CASGLAISYNEQFF. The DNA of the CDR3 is TGTGCCAGCGGGCTAGCGATTTCCTACAATGAGCAGTTCTTC.

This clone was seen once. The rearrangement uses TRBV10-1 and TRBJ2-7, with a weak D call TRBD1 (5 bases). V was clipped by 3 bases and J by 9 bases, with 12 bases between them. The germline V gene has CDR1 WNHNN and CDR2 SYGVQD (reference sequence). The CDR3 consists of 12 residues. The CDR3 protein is CASSEGESRQYF. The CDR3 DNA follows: TGCGCCAGCAGTGAAGGGGAATCTAGGCAGTACTTC.